The T cell receptor (beta chain) described here comes from a study of blood T cell repertoires in COVID-19. Across the study: In each case, the material was cDNA or gDNA derived from T cells, B-cell-depleted T cells, or PBMCs.

Adults between about 18 and 89 years of age took part from 24 US areas. Assignment of participants to cohorts was predicated upon participant-reported clinical history. With V trimmed by 2 bases and J by 3 bases, 4 bases remained unmatched. This CDR3 comprises 14 residues. Germline V gene sequence: CDR1 SNHLY, CDR2 FYNNEI. Generated by immunoSEQ multiplex PCR, the TCRdb table keeps only in-frame clones and is missing some. The table includes hundreds of thousands of clones, approximately 80% detected once. This TCR was recovered from a man aged 40-50 years who had been exposed to COVID-19. The sequencing sample was made of PBMCs or T cells enriched from blood (not recorded which). The V and J genes are TRBV2 and TRBJ2-7; 7 nucleotides align to TRBD2. The CDR3 loop reads CASSEPWEGYEQYF. Written as DNA, the CDR3 is TGTGCCAGCAGTGAACCTTGGGAGGGCTACGAGCAGTACTTC.